The 9 T cell receptor beta chains below were found in one sample sequenced in a study of human T cells and chemical hapten exposure. TCRdb re-derived calls from the RACE reads in MiXCR, one entry per CDR3 protein. Found here are some 120,000 distinct CDR3 sequences, 9% to 13% of them singletons; the top ten hold approximately 1.4%. Stated time point: patch test 1, 2 weeks after DPC sensitization. Treatment defined: therapeutic diphenylcyclopropenone sensitization with weekly scalp DPC. The sequenced sample was whole blood, obtained in connection with sensitization to the hapten diphenylcyclopropenone (DPC). The receptors come from a woman aged 50 to 60 with alopecia areata. Some clones in this sample may be carry-over from other donors' samples.

The chain has TRBV7-2 and TRBJ1-5; TRBD1 matches at 7 bases. Germline CDR1 is SGHTA and CDR2 is FQGNSA. CDR3 length: 15 residues. The trim removed 5 bases at V and 6 bases at J, leaving 10 bases unmatched. DNA of the CDR3: TGTGCCAGCAGCCGCAACAGGGGAAGGAGTCAGCCCCAGCATTTT. Protein sequence: CASSRNRGRSQPQHF. Full variable domain (outside the CDR3, taken from reference TRBV7-2 and TRBJ1-5): GAGVSQSPSNKVTEKGKDVELRCDPISGHTALYWYRQSLGQGLEFLIYFQGNSAPDKSGLPSDRFSAERTGGSVSTLTIQRTQQEDSAVYLCASSRNRGRSQPQHFGDGTRLSIL.

This clonotype was seen only a few times. The chain has TRBV9 and TRBJ2-2; the D gene could be TRBD1 or TRBD2 (5 bases each). There are 14 residues in the CDR3. CDR1 SGDLS and CDR2 YYNGEE come from the germline V gene. Trimming took off 0 bases at V and 6 bases at J, with 9 bases between the two ends. The CDR3 DNA reads as TGTGCCAGCAGCGTAGCTGTGGGGGCCGGGGAGCTGTTTTTT. Translating it yields CASSVAVGAGELFF.

This clonotype was seen only a few times. The rearrangement uses TRBV6-6 and TRBJ2-2; 10 bases map to TRBD2. The CDR3 length is 17 residues. Germline V gene lookup returns CDR1 MNHNY and CDR2 SVGAGI (reference sequence). With V trimmed by 2 bases and J by 2 bases, 5 bases remained unmatched. CDR3 coding DNA: TGTGCCAGCAGTTACCTAGCGGGGGCAGTCAACACCGGGGAGCTGTTTTTT. Amino acid sequence: CASSYLAGAVNTGELFF.

This clonotype has just a few counts. The V gene is TRBV29-1, the J gene TRBJ1-1; D gene ambiguous. V was clipped by 5 bases and J by 0 bases, with 13 bases between them. CDR1 is SQVTM, CDR2 ANQGSEA, per germline. The CDR3 totals 14 residues. The CDR3 bases are TGCAGCGTTCGAATTCCAGCCATGAACACTGAAGCTTTCTTT. Residues: CSVRIPAMNTEAFF.

This clonotype occurred many times. The rearrangement links TRBV20-1 to TRBJ2-2; TRBD1 matches 7 bases. The CDR3 covers 15 residues. V lost 3 bases, J lost 6 bases, and 10 bases stayed unmatched. Looked up from germline, CDR1 is DFQATT and CDR2 is SNEGSKA (reference sequence). For the CDR3, the DNA is TGCAGTGCTAGGGGGGATAACAGGGGTCCCGGGGAGCTGTTTTTT. This encodes CSARGDNRGPGELFF.

This chain uses TRBV6-1 with TRBJ1-6; D might be TRBD1 (6 bases). The length of the CDR3 is 13 residues. The germline V and J ends were trimmed by 7 bases and 5 bases, with 9 bases remaining between them. Germline V CDR1 and CDR2: MNHNS, SASEGT. CDR3 bases: TGTGCCAGCAATGACAGGAATAATTCACCCCTCCACTTT. This translates into CASNDRNNSPLHF.

This rearrangement joins TRBV9 to TRBJ2-3; 9 nucleotides agree with TRBD2. V was pared by 2 bases and J by 6 bases, with 4 bases of the junction left unmatched. Germline V gene data show CDR1 as SGDLS and CDR2 as YYNGEE. The CDR3 is made up of 14 amino acids. In DNA, the CDR3 is TGTGCCAGCAGCGTGTCTAGCGGGACCGATACGCAGTATTTT. Protein: CASSVSSGTDTQYF.

This clonotype was counted only a few times. J is TRBJ2-5 and V is TRBV23-1, with unresolved D. TRBV23-1 is an ORF, and what it does is uncertain. The ends were cut back, 3 bases at V and 4 bases at J, with 21 bases in the middle. The CDR3 runs to 17 residues. The CDR3 loop reads CASSHPFLDVNRETQYF. The DNA for the CDR3 is TGCGCCAGCAGTCATCCTTTTCTGGACGTGAACAGAGAGACCCAGTACTTC.

V usage is TRBV28 and J usage is TRBJ2-7, with 11 bases fitting TRBD2. The J segment lost 2 bases and the V segment lost 4 bases, leaving 16 bases of the junction unmatched. CDR1 is MDHEN and CDR2 is SYDVKM in the germline V gene. The CDR3 has 19 amino acids. CDR3 bases: TGTGCCAGCAGTTCCCCCTACCTACGGACTAGCGGGTCTACCTACGAGCAGTACTTC. Its protein product is CASSSPYLRTSGSTYEQYF.